This TCR beta chain stems from a study of T cell repertoires in cytomegalovirus infection. Study-level results: Based on cumulative public TCR beta family frequency, carriers of CMV plus the relevant HLA were identified.

This clonotype has more than one count but fewer than ten. The antigen remains unidentified. The V and J ends lost 1 base and 1 base respectively, with 11 bases between them. The germline V gene has CDR1 LGHDT and CDR2 YNNKEL (reference sequence). The CDR3 has 15 residues. Each CDR3 protein gets one entry after TCRdb re-called the reads with MiXCR. The sample records over 150,000 distinct CDR3 sequences, roughly 19% being singletons. The chain employs TRBV3-1 and TRBJ2-7, with D perhaps TRBD1 (5 bases). This receptor was taken from a human donor in good health (CMV status not recorded). Some clones in this sample may be carry-over from other donors' samples. Sequencing used PBMCs. The CDR3 loop reads CASSQGPGKSYEQYF. CDR3 DNA: TGTGCCAGCAGCCAAGGACCAGGGAAGTCCTACGAGCAGTACTTC.